Each of the 30 T cell receptor beta chains below was sequenced from the same sample in a study of human T cells and chemical hapten exposure. Each CDR3 protein is one row after TCRdb ran MiXCR on the RACE reads. The sample holds about 120,000 distinct CDR3 sequences, approximately 13% seen once. The time point was: pre-sensitization, week 0. Specified treatment: therapeutic diphenylcyclopropenone sensitization with weekly scalp DPC. The specimen comprised whole blood, sampled in connection with sensitization to the hapten diphenylcyclopropenone (DPC). These receptors were taken from a woman aged 18-35 years with alopecia areata. Some clones in this sample may be carry-over from other donors' samples.

This clonotype was seen many times. This chain links TRBV7-9 with TRBJ2-1; D gene uncertain. The V gene's germline CDR1 is SEHNR and CDR2 FQNEAQ (reference sequence). This CDR3 region has 14 residues. Trimming took 1 base from V and 4 from J, leaving 8 bases between them. The CDR3 sequence: CASSLEGVYNEQFF. DNA of the CDR3: TGTGCCAGCAGCTTAGAAGGAGTATACAATGAGCAGTTCTTC. Looking up the rest from reference TRBV7-9 and TRBJ2-1 gives the full variable domain: DTGVSQNPRHKITKRGQNVTFRCDPISEHNRLYWYRQTLGQGPEFLTYFQNEAQLEKSRLLSDRFSAERPKGSFSTLEIQRTEQGDSAMYLCASSLEGVYNEQFFGPGTRLTVL.

The gene calls are TRBV6-4 and TRBJ2-1, with 8 bases matching TRBD2. Germline loops: CDR1 MRHNA, CDR2 SNTAGT. The CDR3 extends over 16 amino acids. V gave up 11 bases and J gave up 6 bases; unmatched junction bases: 18. CDR3: CAGHMPEGRGGNEQFF. CDR3 DNA sequence: TGTGCCGGTCATATGCCCGAGGGTCGGGGGGGCAATGAGCAGTTCTTC.

This clonotype appeared many times. The chain has TRBV12-3 or TRBV12-4 and TRBJ2-1, with D perhaps TRBD1 or TRBD2 (5 bases each). V lost 3 bases, J lost 4 bases, and 7 bases lay in between. CDR3 length equals 13 residues. The CDR3 protein is CASSLGPYNEQFF. The CDR3 nucleotides are TGTGCCAGCAGTTTGGGACCTTACAATGAGCAGTTCTTC.

This clonotype has just a few counts. V usage is TRBV29-1 and J usage is TRBJ2-1; either TRBD1 or TRBD2 may supply D (5 bases each). V lost 5 bases to trimming and J lost 9 bases, with 20 bases between them. The CDR3 is 14 residues long. CDR1 and CDR2 (germline): SQVTM, ANQGSEA. Here the CDR3 DNA reads TGCAGCGTTTTAGATTTTCCGGGACGCGGTGAGCAGTTCTTC. Translated, it gives CSVLDFPGRGEQFF.

V usage is TRBV4-3 and J usage is TRBJ2-3, with D tentatively TRBD2 (6 bases). In germline, CDR1 is LGHNA, CDR2 YSLEER. V was clipped by 0 bases and J by 4 bases, with 23 bases between them. The CDR3 spans 19 residues. This chain's CDR3 is CASSQDGPFKGGVADTQYF. Written as DNA, the CDR3 is TGCGCCAGCAGCCAAGATGGTCCTTTCAAGGGCGGGGTCGCAGATACGCAGTATTTT.

The chain recombines TRBV7-9 with TRBJ2-7, with TRBD1 identical over 7 bases. CDR1 and CDR2 from the germline V gene are SEHNR and FQNEAQ (reference sequence). CDR3 length: 15 residues. Losses at the gene ends were 6 bases for V and 0 bases for J; bases not matched to a gene: 8. DNA of the CDR3: TGTGCCAGCAGTCCCGGGACAGAGAGCTCCTACGAGCAGTACTTC. It yields the protein CASSPGTESSYEQYF.

This clonotype has just a few counts. The V gene is TRBV15, the J gene TRBJ2-3, with D hard to call. V lost 4 bases, J lost 4 bases, and 9 bases lay in between. The CDR3 sequence is 13 residues long. Germline V gene lookup returns CDR1 LNHNV and CDR2 YYDKDF (reference sequence). In DNA form, the CDR3 reads TGTGCCACCAGCATTTGGGGTTCAGATACGCAGTATTTT. Translating gives CATSIWGSDTQYF.

The rearrangement uses TRBV12-3 or TRBV12-4 and TRBJ1-2; 7 nucleotides match TRBD1. After removal of 3 bases from V and 4 bases from J, the junction contained 5 bases not matched to a gene. The CDR3 has 14 residues. CDR3 protein: CASSFQGGAYGYTF. The DNA for the CDR3 is TGTGCCAGCAGTTTCCAGGGGGGCGCCTATGGCTACACCTTC.

The V and J genes are TRBV6-4 and TRBJ1-3; TRBD1 agrees at 8 bases. The CDR3 is made up of 15 amino acids. The ends lost 6 bases at V and 7 bases at J; junction bases unmatched: 11. Germline V CDR1 and CDR2: MRHNA, SNTAGT. In DNA, the CDR3 is TGTGCCAGCAGGAAACGACAGGGGAAGTGGAACACCATATATTTT. Protein sequence: CASRKRQGKWNTIYF.

The V gene is TRBV3-1, the J gene TRBJ1-2, with TRBD1 identical over 7 bases. The ends lost 1 base at V and 0 bases at J; junction bases unmatched: 2. Looked up from germline, CDR1 is LGHDT and CDR2 is YNNKEL (reference sequence). The CDR3 spans 15 residues. CDR3 amino acids: CASSQGGTANYGYTF. The CDR3 DNA sequence: TGTGCCAGCAGCCAAGGAGGGACAGCTAACTATGGCTACACCTTC.

This clonotype was counted a few times. V and J are TRBV2 and TRBJ2-5, with TRBD2 as a possible D gene (6 bases). Germline CDR1 SNHLY, CDR2 FYNNEI. The CDR3 covers 13 residues. The V end lost 10 bases, the J end lost 5 bases, and 17 bases lay between the germline ends. CDR3 sequence reads: CATNWRLDETQYF. The CDR3 bases are TGTGCCACCAACTGGAGACTAGATGAGACCCAGTACTTC. Together with reference TRBV2 and TRBJ2-5, the CDR3 gives the full variable domain: EPEVTQTPSHQVTQMGQEVILRCVPISNHLYFYWYRQILGQKVEFLVSFYNNEISEKSEIFDDQFSVERPDGSNFTLKIRSTKLEDSAMYFCATNWRLDETQYFGPGTRLLVL.

The V gene is TRBV4-1, the J gene TRBJ1-5, with D hard to call. CDR3 length equals 16 residues. Looked up from germline, CDR1 is MGHRA and CDR2 is YSYEKL. Trimming removed 1 base at V and 4 bases at J, with 14 bases between. This CDR3 reads CASSQVSTLGNQPQHF. The CDR3 DNA reads as TGCGCCAGCAGCCAAGTTTCCACGCTCGGGAATCAGCCCCAGCATTTT.

The J gene is TRBJ2-1, the V gene TRBV7-2; 13 bases match TRBD2. V lost 8 bases, J lost 10 bases, and 14 bases stayed unmatched. There are 16 residues in the CDR3. Germline V gene data show CDR1 as SGHTA and CDR2 as FQGNSA. The CDR3 spells CASALGLAGRAWEQFF. The CDR3 nucleotides are TGTGCCAGCGCCCTGGGACTAGCGGGGAGGGCGTGGGAGCAGTTCTTC.

This clonotype was detected only a few times. The chain is built from TRBV6-1 and TRBJ1-2; D uncertain. Trimming left V 8 bases short and J 12 bases short, with 16 bases between. Germline loops: CDR1 MNHNS, CDR2 SASEGT. This CDR3 is built from 11 residues. As DNA, the CDR3 is TGTGCCAGCCTCCAAGGGAGGATGAACACCTTC. Its protein product is CASLQGRMNTF.

V is TRBV4-3 and J is TRBJ1-2, with a weak D call TRBD1 (5 bases). Trimming removed 1 base from V and 0 bases from J, with 9 bases in between. Per the germline V gene, CDR1 is LGHNA and CDR2 is YSLEER. The CDR3 runs to 15 residues. CDR3 amino acids: CASSQGGIPNYGYTF. CDR3 DNA sequence: TGCGCCAGCAGCCAAGGGGGCATTCCTAACTATGGCTACACCTTC.

This chain joins TRBV6-5 and TRBJ1-5, with TRBD1 as a possible D gene (5 bases). CDR1 and CDR2 (germline): MNHEY, SVGAGI. The germline V and J ends were trimmed by 5 bases and 6 bases, with 17 bases remaining between them. CDR3 size: 15 residues. The CDR3 coding sequence is TGTGCCAGCAGTCGGGACGGAGAAGGAGGTCAGCCCCAGCATTTT. It is translated as CASSRDGEGGQPQHF.

The chain couples TRBV7-6 to TRBJ1-1, with D perhaps TRBD1 (5 bases). V lost 3 bases and J lost 5, with 10 bases in between. CDR1 and CDR2 from the germline V gene are SGHVS and FNYEAQ. The CDR3 is made up of 13 amino acids. CDR3 bases: TGTGCCAGCAGCTTTAGGGGCGGGACTGAAGCTTTCTTT. This gives the protein CASSFRGGTEAFF.

The chain combines TRBV7-6 with TRBJ2-5; D is possibly TRBD2 (6 bases). The CDR3 covers 15 residues. V shed 2 bases and J shed 2 bases, with 12 bases lying between them. The germline V gene has CDR1 SGHVS and CDR2 FNYEAQ. For the CDR3, the DNA is TGTGCCAGCAGCTTATCGACTGGGACTCAAGAGACCCAGTACTTC. Its protein product is CASSLSTGTQETQYF.

The rearrangement joins TRBV20-1 to TRBJ2-1, with 8 bases matching TRBD2. This CDR3 has 14 amino acids. Germline V gives CDR1 DFQATT, CDR2 SNEGSKA (reference sequence). The V and J ends lost 5 bases and 6 bases, in that order; junction bases with no gene match: 9. CDR3 nucleotides: TGCAGTGCTCCAACGGGGGGGAACACCAATGAGCAGTTCTTC. Protein sequence: CSAPTGGNTNEQFF.

This clonotype appeared a few times. The rearrangement joins TRBV27 to TRBJ2-2, with a tentative D call TRBD2 (6 bases). Germline assignment: CDR1 MNHEY and CDR2 SMNVEV (reference sequence). V was trimmed by 2 bases and J by 5 bases, leaving 15 bases between them. CDR3 length equals 16 residues. The CDR3 sequence: CASSLTAGSSTGELFF. DNA of the CDR3: TGTGCCAGCAGTTTAACGGCGGGGTCCAGTACCGGGGAGCTGTTTTTT.

This clonotype was found many times. The J gene is TRBJ1-4, the V gene TRBV20-1; D possibly corresponds to TRBD1 (5 bases). This CDR3 is 14 amino acids long. Germline CDR1 DFQATT, CDR2 SNEGSKA (reference sequence). V lost 4 bases and J 8 bases, leaving 17 bases between the germline ends. CDR3 in DNA: TGCAGTGCTACGACCACCGGGACCTTCGAAAAACTGTTTTTT. Protein product: CSATTTGTFEKLFF.

This rearrangement joins TRBV5-5 to TRBJ1-6; possibly TRBD1 for D (6 bases). The V and J ends lost 2 bases and 7 bases respectively, with 13 bases between them. Germline assignment: CDR1 SGHKS and CDR2 YYEKEE (reference sequence). The CDR3 extends over 15 amino acids. The CDR3 sequence is CASSFLQGVNSPLHF. The DNA for the CDR3 is TGTGCCAGCAGCTTCCTACAGGGTGTGAATTCACCCCTCCACTTT.

This clonotype was detected ten times or more. The chain uses TRBV11-2 and TRBJ2-2; D gene uncertain. The CDR3 runs 17 residues. Trimming pared 0 bases from V and 0 bases from J, leaving 11 bases between. CDR1 is SGHAT, CDR2 FQNNGV, per germline. CDR3 nucleotide sequence: TGTGCCAGCAGCTTAGATTGGATCACGGCGAACACCGGGGAGCTGTTTTTT. The encoded protein is CASSLDWITANTGELFF.

This clonotype was seen more than once but under ten times. This chain uses TRBV27 with TRBJ1-5; perhaps TRBD1 as D (5 bases). Per the germline V gene, CDR1 is MNHEY and CDR2 is SMNVEV (reference sequence). This CDR3 spans 15 amino acids. Trimming shortened V by 8 bases and J by 1 base, and 15 bases separated the two germline ends. The CDR3 reads CASAGQPKSNQPQHF. The DNA for the CDR3 is TGTGCCAGCGCGGGGCAGCCTAAAAGCAATCAGCCCCAGCATTTT.

This rearrangement joins TRBV2 to TRBJ2-7, with TRBD1 matching 7 bases. Germline CDR1 SNHLY, CDR2 FYNNEI. The V gene end was trimmed by 8 bases and the J gene end by 1 base; junction bases not matched to a gene: 8. The CDR3 runs to 14 residues. This chain's CDR3 is CASFDREVSYEQYF. The CDR3 DNA follows: TGTGCCAGCTTCGACAGGGAAGTTTCCTACGAGCAGTACTTC.

This clonotype was detected ten times or more. The chain recombines TRBV28 with TRBJ2-7, with D perhaps TRBD1 or TRBD2 (5 bases each). This CDR3 comprises 14 residues. Looked up from germline, CDR1 is MDHEN and CDR2 is SYDVKM. V lost 6 bases to trimming and J lost 3 bases, with 15 bases between them. The CDR3 region is CASRTGTAVYEQYF. CDR3 in DNA: TGTGCCAGCAGAACCGGGACGGCCGTCTACGAGCAGTACTTC.

This chain joins TRBV29-1 and TRBJ1-3, with unresolved D. The CDR3 sequence is 14 residues long. V shed 3 bases and J shed 4 bases, with 13 bases lying between them. CDR1 is SQVTM and CDR2 is ANQGSEA in the germline V gene. The DNA of the CDR3 is TGCAGCGTTGAGGTCGCCGGGATCGGAAACACCATATATTTT. Translation gives CSVEVAGIGNTIYF.

This clonotype was counted a few times. The gene calls are TRBV7-9 and TRBJ1-6; D not certain. V lost 5 bases, J lost 9 bases, and 8 bases lay in between. Germline CDR1 SEHNR, CDR2 FQNEAQ (reference sequence). The CDR3 length is 12 residues. CDR3 nucleotide sequence: TGTGCCAGCAGCGTTTCGAGTTCACCCCTCCACTTT. Translation: CASSVSSSPLHF.

This clonotype was detected a few times. This rearrangement joins TRBV11-2 to TRBJ2-1, with 7 nucleotides matching TRBD2. Germline lookup yields CDR1 SGHAT and CDR2 FQNNGV. Trimming cost V 5 bases and J 3 bases; bases outside gene matches: 7. This CDR3 comprises 15 residues. CDR3 nucleotides: TGTGCCAGCAGCCCTGGGGCTAGCGGCTACAATGAGCAGTTCTTC. Its protein product is CASSPGASGYNEQFF.

V usage is TRBV20-1 and J usage is TRBJ2-7; weak D call: TRBD2 (6 bases). Germline V gives CDR1 DFQATT, CDR2 SNEGSKA (reference sequence). The CDR3 is 13 residues long. With 6 bases removed from V and 2 bases from J, the gap between germline ends came to 14 bases. CDR3 in DNA: TGCAGTGCGACGGGACTCCGAACCTACGAGCAGTACTTC. This codes for CSATGLRTYEQYF.